Listed here is a single TCR beta chain. These data are taken from a study of blood T cell repertoires in COVID-19. Whole-study context: Italy, Spain and the United States were the sources of the convalescent and acute COVID-19 samples.

Original processing methods: Estimation of nucleated cell counts was performed using reference gene primer amplification. The repertoire was sequenced with immunoSEQ multiplex PCR; TCRdb's copy has only in-frame clones and lacks some. D and trimming come from the DNA, and the V and J calls and clone size come from that table. The sample has tens of thousands of clones, around four fifths seen once. The CDR3 is 14 residues long. The germline CDR1 and CDR2 sequences are MNHEY and SMNVEV (reference sequence). V gave up 5 bases and J gave up 1 base, with 12 bases separating them. The chain is built from TRBV27 and TRBJ2-7; D may be TRBD2 (6 bases). The sequenced sample consisted of peripheral blood. The clonotype was recovered from a man aged 45 to 65 with active COVID-19. The CDR3 sequence is CASSLRLVSYEQYF. The CDR3 DNA is TGTGCCAGCAGTCTTCGACTAGTATCCTACGAGCAGTACTTC.